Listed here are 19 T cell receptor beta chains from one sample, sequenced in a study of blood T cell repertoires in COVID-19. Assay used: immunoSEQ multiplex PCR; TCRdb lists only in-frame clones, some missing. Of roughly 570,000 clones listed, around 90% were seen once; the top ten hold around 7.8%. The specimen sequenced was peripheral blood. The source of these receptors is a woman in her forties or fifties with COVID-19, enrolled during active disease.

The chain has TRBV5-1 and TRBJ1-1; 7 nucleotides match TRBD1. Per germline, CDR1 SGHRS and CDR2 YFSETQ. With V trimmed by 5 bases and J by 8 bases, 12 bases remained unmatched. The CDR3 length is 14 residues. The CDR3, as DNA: TGCGCCAGCAGTTCCATACCGGGACAGCTGGAAGCTTTCTTT. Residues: CASSSIPGQLEAFF.

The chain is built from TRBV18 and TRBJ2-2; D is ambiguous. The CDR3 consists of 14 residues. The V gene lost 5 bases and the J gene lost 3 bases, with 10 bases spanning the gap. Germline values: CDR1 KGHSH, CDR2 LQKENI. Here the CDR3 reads CASSSRLDTGELFF. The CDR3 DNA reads TGTGCCAGCTCATCTCGACTGGACACCGGGGAGCTGTTTTTT.

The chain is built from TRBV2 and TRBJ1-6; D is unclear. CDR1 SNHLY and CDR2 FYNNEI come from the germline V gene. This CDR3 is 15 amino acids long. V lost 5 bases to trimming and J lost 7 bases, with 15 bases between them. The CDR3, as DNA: TGTGCCAGCAGTTCGAGGGCCCCCGGGAATTCACCCCTCCACTTT. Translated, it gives CASSSRAPGNSPLHF.

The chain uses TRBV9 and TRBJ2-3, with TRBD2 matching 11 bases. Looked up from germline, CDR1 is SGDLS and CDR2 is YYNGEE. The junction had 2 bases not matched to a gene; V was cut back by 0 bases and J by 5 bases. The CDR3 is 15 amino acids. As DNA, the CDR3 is TGTGCCAGCAGCGTAGGCGGGACTAGCGGAGATACGCAGTATTTT. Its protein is CASSVGGTSGDTQYF.

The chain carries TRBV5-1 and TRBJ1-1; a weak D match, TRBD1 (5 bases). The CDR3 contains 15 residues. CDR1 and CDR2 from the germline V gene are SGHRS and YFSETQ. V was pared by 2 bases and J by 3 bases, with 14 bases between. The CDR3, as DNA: TGCGCCAGCAGCTTTATCGGGGGGAGTGACACTGAAGCTTTCTTT. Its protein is CASSFIGGSDTEAFF. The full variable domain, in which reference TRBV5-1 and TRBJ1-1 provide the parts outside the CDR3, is KAGVTQTPRYLIKTRGQQVTLSCSPISGHRSVSWYQQTPGQGLQFLFEYFSETQRNKGNFPGRFSGRQFSNSRSEMNVSTLELGDSALYLCASSFIGGSDTEAFFGQGTRLTVV.

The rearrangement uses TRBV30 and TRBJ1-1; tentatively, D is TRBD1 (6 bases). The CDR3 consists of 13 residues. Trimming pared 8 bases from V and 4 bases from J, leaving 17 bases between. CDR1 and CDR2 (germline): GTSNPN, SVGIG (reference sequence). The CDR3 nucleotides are TGTGCCCAGACCAGGGGCGAGGTCACTGAAGCTTTCTTT. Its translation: CAQTRGEVTEAFF.

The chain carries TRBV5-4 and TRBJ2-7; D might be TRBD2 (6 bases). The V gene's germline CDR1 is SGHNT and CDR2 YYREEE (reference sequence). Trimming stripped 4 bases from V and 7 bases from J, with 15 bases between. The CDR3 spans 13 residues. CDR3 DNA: TGTGCCAGCAGCCGGGACTCCTCCTGGGAGCAGTACTTC. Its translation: CASSRDSSWEQYF.

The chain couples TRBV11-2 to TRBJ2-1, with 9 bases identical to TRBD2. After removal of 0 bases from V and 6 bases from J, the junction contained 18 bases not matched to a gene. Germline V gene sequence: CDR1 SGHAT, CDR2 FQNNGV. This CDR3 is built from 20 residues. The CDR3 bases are TGTGCCAGCAGCTTAGATAGGATGCAGCGGGGGGCCCGCTTTTCCAATGAGCAGTTCTTC. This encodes CASSLDRMQRGARFSNEQFF.

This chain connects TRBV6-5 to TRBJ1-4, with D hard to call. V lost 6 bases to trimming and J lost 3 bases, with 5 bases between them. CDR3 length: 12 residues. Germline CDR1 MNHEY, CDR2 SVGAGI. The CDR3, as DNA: TGTGCCAGCAGCAGGTCTAATGAAAAACTGTTTTTT. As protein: CASSRSNEKLFF.

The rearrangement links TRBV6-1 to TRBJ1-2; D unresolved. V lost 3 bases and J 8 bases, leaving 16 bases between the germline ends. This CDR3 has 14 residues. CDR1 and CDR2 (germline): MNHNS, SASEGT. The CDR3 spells CASSDRGLSDGYTF. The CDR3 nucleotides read TGTGCCAGCAGTGATCGGGGTTTATCAGACGGCTACACCTTC.

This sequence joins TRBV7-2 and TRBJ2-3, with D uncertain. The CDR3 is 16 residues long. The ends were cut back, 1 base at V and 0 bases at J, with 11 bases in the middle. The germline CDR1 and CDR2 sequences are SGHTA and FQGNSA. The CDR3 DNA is TGTGCCAGCAGCTTAGTAGGCGGATCTAGCACAGATACGCAGTATTTT. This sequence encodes CASSLVGGSSTDTQYF.

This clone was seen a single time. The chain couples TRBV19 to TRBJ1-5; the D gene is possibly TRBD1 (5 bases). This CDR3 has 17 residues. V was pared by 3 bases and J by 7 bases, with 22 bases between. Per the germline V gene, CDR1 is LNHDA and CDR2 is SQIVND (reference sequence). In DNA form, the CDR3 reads TGTGCCAGTAGTATGTCATTGGGCAGGGTAGTTCTCCAGCCCCAGCATTTT. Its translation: CASSMSLGRVVLQPQHF.

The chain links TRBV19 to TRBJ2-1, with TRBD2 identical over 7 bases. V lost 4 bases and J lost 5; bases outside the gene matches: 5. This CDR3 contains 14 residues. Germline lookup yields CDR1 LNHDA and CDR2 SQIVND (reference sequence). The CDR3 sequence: CASSRLARDNEQFF. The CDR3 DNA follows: TGTGCCAGTAGTAGACTAGCACGTGACAATGAGCAGTTCTTC. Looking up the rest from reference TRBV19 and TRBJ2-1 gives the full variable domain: DGGITQSPKYLFRKEGQNVTLSCEQNLNHDAMYWYRQDPGQGLRLIYYSQIVNDFQKGDIAEGYSVSREKKESFPLTVTSAQKNPTAFYLCASSRLARDNEQFFGPGTRLTVL.

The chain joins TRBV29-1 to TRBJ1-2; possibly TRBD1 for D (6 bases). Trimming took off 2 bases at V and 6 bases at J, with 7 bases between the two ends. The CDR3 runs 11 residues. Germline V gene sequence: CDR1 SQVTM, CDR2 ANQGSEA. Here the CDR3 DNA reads TGCAGCGTTGAACGGACAGATGGCTACACCTTC. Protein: CSVERTDGYTF.

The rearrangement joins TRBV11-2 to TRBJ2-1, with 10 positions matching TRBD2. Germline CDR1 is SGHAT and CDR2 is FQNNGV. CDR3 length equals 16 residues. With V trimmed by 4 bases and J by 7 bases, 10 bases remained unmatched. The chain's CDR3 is CASSSLFLAGENEQFF. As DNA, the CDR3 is TGTGCCAGCAGCTCCCTCTTCCTAGCGGGGGAAAATGAGCAGTTCTTC. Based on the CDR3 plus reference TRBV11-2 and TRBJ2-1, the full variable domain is EAGVAQSPRYKIIEKRQSVAFWCNPISGHATLYWYQQILGQGPKLLIQFQNNGVVDDSQLPKDRFSAERLKGVDSTLKIQPAKLEDSAVYLCASSSLFLAGENEQFFGPGTRLTVL.

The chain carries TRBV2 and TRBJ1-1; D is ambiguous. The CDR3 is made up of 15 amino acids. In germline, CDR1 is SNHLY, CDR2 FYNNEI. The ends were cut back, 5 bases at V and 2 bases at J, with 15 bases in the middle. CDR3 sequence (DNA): TGTGCCAGCAGTTTCACCGGGATACCAAACACTGAAGCTTTCTTT. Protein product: CASSFTGIPNTEAFF.

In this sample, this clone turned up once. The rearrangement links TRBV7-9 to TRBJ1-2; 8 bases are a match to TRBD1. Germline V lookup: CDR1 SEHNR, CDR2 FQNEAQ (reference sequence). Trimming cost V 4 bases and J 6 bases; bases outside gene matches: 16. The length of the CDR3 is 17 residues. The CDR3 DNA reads TGTGCCAGCAGCTCCGTAATTACCTCGACAGGGGTGAATGGCTACACCTTC. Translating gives CASSSVITSTGVNGYTF.

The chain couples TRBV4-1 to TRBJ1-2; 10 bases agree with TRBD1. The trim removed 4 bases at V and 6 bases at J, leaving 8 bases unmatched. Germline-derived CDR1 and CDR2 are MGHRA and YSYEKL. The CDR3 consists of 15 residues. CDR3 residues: CASSRPGTGVDGYTF. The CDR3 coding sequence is TGCGCCAGCAGCCGTCCCGGGACAGGGGTGGATGGCTACACCTTC.

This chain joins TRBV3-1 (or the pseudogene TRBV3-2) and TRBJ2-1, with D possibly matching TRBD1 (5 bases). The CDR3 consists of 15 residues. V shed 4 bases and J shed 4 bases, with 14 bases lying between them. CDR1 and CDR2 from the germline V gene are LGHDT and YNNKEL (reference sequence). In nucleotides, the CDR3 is TGTGCCAGCAGCCCGGTTAGGGGATCATACAATGAGCAGTTCTTC. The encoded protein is CASSPVRGSYNEQFF.